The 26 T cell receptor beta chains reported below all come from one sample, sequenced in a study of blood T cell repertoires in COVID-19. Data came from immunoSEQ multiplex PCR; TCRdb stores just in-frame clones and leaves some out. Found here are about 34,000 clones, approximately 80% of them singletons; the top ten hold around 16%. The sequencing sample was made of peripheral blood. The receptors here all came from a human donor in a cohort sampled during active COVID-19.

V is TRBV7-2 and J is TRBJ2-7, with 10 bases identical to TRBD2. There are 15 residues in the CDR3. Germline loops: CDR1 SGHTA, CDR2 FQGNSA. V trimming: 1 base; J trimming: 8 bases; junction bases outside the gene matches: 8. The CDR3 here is CASSLGRLAGLQQYF. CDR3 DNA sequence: TGTGCCAGCAGCTTAGGACGACTAGCGGGTCTTCAGCAGTACTTC.

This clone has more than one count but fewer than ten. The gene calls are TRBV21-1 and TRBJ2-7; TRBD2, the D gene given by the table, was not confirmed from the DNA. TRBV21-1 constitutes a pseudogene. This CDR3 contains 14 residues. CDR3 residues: CASSNEAAPYEQYF. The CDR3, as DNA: TGTGCCAGCAGCAATGAAGCGGCGCCCTACGAGCAGTACTTC.

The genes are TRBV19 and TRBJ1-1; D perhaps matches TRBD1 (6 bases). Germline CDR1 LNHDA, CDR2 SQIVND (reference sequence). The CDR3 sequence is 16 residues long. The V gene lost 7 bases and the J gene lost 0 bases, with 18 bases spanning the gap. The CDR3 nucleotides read TGTGCCAGTACCTCCGGGACACTATTTTTGAACACTGAAGCTTTCTTT. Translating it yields CASTSGTLFLNTEAFF. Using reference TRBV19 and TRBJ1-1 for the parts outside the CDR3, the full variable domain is DGGITQSPKYLFRKEGQNVTLSCEQNLNHDAMYWYRQDPGQGLRLIYYSQIVNDFQKGDIAEGYSVSREKKESFPLTVTSAQKNPTAFYLCASTSGTLFLNTEAFFGQGTRLTVV.

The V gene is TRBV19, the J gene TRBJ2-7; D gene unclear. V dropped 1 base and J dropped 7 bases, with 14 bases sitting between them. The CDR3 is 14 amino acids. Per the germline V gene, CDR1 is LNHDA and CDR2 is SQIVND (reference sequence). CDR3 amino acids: CASSIGPGNREQYF. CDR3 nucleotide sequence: TGTGCCAGTAGTATAGGGCCAGGCAATCGGGAGCAGTACTTC.

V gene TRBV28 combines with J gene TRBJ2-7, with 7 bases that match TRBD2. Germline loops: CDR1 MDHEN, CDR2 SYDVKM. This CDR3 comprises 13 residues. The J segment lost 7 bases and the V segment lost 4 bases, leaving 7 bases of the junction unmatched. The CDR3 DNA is TGTGCCAGCAGTTCTAGCGGACTGGGGGAGCAGTACTTC. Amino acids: CASSSSGLGEQYF.

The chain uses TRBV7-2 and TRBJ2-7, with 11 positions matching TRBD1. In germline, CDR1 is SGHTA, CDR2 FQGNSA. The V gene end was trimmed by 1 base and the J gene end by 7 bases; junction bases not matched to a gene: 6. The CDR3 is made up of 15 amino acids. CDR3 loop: CASSLGGTGGREQYF. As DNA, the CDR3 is TGTGCCAGCAGCTTAGGGGGGACAGGGGGAAGAGAGCAGTACTTC. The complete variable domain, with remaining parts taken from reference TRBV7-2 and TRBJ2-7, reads GAGVSQSPSNKVTEKGKDVELRCDPISGHTALYWYRQSLGQGLEFLIYFQGNSAPDKSGLPSDRFSAERTGGSVSTLTIQRTQQEDSAVYLCASSLGGTGGREQYFGPGTRLTVT.

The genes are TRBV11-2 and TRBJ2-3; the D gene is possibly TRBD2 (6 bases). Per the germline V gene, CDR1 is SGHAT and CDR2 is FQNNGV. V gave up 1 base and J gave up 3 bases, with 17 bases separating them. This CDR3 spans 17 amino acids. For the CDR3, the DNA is TGTGCCAGCAGCTTAGTTCCCGGGACTCTACAGACAGATACGCAGTATTTT. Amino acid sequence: CASSLVPGTLQTDTQYF.

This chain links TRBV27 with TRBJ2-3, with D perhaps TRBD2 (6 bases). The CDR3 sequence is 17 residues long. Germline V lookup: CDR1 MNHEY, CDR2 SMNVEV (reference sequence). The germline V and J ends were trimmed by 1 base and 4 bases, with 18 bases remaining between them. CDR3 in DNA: TGTGCCAGCAGTTTATTCGTTTCGGGAGCGTTATCAGATACGCAGTATTTT. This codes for CASSLFVSGALSDTQYF.

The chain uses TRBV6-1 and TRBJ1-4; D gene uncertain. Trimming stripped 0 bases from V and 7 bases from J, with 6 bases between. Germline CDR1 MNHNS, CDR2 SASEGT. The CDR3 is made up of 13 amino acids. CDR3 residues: CASSEASGEKLFF. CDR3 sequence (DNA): TGTGCCAGCAGTGAAGCGTCGGGTGAAAAACTGTTTTTT.

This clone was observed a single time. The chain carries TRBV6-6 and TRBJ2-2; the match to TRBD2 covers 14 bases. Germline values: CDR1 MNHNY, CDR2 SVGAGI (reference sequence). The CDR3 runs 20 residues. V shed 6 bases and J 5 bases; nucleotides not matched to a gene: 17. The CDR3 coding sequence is TGTGCCAGCAGCTCCAAAATACTGACTAGCGGGGGGGCAAAGACCGGGGAGCTGTTTTTT. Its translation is CASSSKILTSGGAKTGELFF.

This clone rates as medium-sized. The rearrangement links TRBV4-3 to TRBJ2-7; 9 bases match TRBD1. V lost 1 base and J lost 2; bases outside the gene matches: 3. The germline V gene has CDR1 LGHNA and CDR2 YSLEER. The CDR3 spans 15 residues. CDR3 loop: CASSQGTGAAYEQYF. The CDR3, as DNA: TGCGCCAGCAGCCAAGGGACAGGGGCCGCCTACGAGCAGTACTTC.

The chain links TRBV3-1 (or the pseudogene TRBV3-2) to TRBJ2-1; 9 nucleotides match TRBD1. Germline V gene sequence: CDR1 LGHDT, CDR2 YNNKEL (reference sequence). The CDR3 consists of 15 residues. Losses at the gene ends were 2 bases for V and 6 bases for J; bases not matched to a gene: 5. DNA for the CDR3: TGTGCCAGCAGCCAATGGGACAGGGAGTCCAATGAGCAGTTCTTC. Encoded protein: CASSQWDRESNEQFF.

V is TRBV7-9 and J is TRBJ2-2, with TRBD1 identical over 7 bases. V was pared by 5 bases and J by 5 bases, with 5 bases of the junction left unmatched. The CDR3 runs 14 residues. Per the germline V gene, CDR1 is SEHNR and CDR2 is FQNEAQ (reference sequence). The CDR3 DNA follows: TGTGCCAGCAGCACAGGGACAGCTACCGGGGAGCTGTTTTTT. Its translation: CASSTGTATGELFF.

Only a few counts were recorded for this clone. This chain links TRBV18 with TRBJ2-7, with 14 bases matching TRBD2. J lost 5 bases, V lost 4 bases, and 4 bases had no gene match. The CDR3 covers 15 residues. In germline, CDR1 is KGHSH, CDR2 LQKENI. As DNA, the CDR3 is TGTGCCAGCTCACAGGAGGGACTAGCGGGAGACGAGCAGTACTTC. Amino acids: CASSQEGLAGDEQYF.

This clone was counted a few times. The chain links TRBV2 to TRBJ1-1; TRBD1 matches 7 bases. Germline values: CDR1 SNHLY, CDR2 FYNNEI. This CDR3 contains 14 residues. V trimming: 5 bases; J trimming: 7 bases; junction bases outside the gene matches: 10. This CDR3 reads CASSPYRGGLEAFF. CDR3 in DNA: TGTGCCAGCAGTCCATACAGGGGCGGCCTTGAAGCTTTCTTT.

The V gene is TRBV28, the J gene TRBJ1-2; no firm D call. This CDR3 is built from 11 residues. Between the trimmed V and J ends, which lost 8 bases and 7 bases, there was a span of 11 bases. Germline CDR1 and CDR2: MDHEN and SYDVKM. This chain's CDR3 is CASSDKGGYTF. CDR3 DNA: TGTGCCAGCTCCGACAAAGGTGGCTACACCTTC.

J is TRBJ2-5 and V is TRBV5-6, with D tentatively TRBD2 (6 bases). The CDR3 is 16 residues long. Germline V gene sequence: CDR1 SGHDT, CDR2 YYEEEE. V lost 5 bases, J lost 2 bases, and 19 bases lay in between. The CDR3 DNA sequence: TGTGCCAGCAGGGGGGAGGAGAGCGGCCTACAAGAGACCCAGTACTTC. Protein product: CASRGEESGLQETQYF.

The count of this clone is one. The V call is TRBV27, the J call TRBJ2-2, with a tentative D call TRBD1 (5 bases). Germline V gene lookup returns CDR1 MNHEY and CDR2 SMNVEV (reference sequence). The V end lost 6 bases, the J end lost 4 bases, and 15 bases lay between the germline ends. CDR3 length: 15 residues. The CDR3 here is CASSPSRAGTGELFF. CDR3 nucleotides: TGTGCCAGCAGCCCATCCAGGGCCGGCACCGGGGAGCTGTTTTTT.

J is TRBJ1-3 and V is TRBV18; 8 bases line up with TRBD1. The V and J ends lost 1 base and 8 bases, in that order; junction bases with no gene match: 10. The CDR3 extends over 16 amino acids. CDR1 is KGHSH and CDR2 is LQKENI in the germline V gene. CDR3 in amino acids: CASSPRLAGGTDTIYF. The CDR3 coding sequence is TGTGCCAGCTCACCACGGTTGGCAGGGGGCACGGACACCATATATTTT.

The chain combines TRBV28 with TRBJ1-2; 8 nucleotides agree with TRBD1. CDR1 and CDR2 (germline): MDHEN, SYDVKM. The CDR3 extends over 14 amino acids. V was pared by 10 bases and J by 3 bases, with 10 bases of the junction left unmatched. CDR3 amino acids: CATPSGTGDYGYTF. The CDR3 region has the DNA TGTGCCACCCCGTCCGGGACAGGTGACTATGGCTACACCTTC.

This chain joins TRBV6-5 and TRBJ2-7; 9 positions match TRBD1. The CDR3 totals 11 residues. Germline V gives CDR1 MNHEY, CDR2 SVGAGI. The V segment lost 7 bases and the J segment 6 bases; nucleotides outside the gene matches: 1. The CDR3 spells CASTDRGEQYF. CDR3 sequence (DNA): TGTGCCAGCACGGACAGGGGCGAGCAGTACTTC.

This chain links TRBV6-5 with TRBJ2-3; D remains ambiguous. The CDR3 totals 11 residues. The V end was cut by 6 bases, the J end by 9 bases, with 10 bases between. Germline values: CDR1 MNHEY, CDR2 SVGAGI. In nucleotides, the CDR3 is TGTGCCAGCAGCCAGTCCCAGACGCAGTATTTT. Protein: CASSQSQTQYF.

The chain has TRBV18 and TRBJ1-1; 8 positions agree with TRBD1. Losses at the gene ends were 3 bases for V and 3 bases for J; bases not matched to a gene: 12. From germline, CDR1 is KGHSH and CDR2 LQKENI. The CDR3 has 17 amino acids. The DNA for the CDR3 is TGTGCCAGCTCACCGGGACAGGTCACCTCGAGGGACACTGAAGCTTTCTTT. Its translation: CASSPGQVTSRDTEAFF.

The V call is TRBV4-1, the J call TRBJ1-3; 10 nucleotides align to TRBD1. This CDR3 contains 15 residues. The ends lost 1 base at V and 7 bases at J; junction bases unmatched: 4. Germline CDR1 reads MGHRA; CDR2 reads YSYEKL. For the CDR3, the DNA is TGCGCCAGCAGCCAAGGTGGACAGGGGGGGAACACCATATATTTT. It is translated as CASSQGGQGGNTIYF.

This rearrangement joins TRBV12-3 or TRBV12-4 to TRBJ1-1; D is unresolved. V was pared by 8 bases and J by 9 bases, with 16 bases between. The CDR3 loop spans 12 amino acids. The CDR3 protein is CASGPAGRKAFF. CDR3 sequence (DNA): TGTGCCAGCGGTCCTGCGGGTCGTAAAGCTTTCTTT.

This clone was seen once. For the CDR3, the DNA is TGTGCCAGCAGTTTATCGTCAGGGGCAGGGGGCAGGGGCAATCAGCCCCAGCATTTT. This translates into CASSLSSGAGGRGNQPQHF. This chain uses TRBV28 with TRBJ1-5, with 8 bases fitting TRBD1. In germline, CDR1 is MDHEN, CDR2 SYDVKM. CDR3 length equals 19 residues. V lost 1 base and J lost 2; bases outside the gene matches: 13. The whole variable domain, filled in from reference TRBV28 and TRBJ1-5, reads DVKVTQSSRYLVKRTGEKVFLECVQDMDHENMFWYRQDPGLGLRLIYFSYDVKMKEKGDIPEGYSVSREKKERFSLILESASTNQTSMYLCASSLSSGAGGRGNQPQHFGDGTRLSIL.